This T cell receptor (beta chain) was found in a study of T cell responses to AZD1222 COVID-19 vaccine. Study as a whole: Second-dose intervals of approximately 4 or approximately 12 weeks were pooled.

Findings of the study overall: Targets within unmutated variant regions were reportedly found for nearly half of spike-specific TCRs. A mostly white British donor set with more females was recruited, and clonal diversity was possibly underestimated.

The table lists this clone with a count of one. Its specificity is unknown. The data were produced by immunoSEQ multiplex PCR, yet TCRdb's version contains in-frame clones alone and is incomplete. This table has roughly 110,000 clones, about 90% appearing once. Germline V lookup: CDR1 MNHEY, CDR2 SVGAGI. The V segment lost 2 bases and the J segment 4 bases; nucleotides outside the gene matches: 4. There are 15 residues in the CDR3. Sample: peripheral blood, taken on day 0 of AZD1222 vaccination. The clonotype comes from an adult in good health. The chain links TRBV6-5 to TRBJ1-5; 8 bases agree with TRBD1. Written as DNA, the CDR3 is TGTGCCAGCAGTTACGGACAGGGCCTTAATCAGCCCCAGCATTTT. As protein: CASSYGQGLNQPQHF.